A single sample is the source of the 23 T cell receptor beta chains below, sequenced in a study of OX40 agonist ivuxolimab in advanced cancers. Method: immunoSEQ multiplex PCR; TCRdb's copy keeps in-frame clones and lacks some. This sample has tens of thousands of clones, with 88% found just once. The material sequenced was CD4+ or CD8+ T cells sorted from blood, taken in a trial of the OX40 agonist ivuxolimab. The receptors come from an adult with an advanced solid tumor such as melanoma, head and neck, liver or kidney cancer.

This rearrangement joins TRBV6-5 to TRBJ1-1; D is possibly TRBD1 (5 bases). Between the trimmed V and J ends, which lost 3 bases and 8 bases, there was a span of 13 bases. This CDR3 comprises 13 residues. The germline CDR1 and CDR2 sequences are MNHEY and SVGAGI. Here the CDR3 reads CASSYLGRKEAFF. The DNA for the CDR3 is TGTGCCAGCAGTTATCTGGGGCGAAAGGAAGCTTTCTTT.

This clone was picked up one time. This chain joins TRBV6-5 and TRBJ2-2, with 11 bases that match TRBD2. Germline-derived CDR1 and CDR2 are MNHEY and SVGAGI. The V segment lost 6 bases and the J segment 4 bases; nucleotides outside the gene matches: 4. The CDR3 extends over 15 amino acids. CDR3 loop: CASSYGTSGTGELFF. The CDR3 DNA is TGTGCCAGCAGCTACGGGACTAGCGGCACCGGGGAGCTGTTTTTT.

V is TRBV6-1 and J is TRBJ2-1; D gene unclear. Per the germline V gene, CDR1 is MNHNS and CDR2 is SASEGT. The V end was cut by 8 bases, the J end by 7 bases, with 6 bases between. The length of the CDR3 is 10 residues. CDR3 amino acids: CASSMNEQFF. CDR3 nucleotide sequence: TGTGCCAGCTCAATGAATGAGCAGTTCTTC.

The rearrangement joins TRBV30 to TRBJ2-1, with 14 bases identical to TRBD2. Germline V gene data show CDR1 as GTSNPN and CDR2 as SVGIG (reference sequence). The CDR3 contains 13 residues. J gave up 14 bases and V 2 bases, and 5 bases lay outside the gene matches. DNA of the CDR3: TGTGCCTGGAGTACGGGACTAGCGGGAGAAGAGTTCTTC. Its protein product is CAWSTGLAGEEFF.

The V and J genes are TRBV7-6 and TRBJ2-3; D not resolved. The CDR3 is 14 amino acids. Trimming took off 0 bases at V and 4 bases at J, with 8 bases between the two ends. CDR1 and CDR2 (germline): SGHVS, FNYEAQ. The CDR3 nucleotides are TGTGCCAGCAGCTTAGCTGGGTCGTCAGATACGCAGTATTTT. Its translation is CASSLAGSSDTQYF.

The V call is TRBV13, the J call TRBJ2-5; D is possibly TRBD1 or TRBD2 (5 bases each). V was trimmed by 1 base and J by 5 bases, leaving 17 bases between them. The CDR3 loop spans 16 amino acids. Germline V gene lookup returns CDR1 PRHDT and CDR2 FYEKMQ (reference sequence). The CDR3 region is CASSLAGGMRGETQYF. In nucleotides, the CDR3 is TGTGCCAGCAGCTTAGCGGGTGGCATGAGGGGCGAGACCCAGTACTTC.

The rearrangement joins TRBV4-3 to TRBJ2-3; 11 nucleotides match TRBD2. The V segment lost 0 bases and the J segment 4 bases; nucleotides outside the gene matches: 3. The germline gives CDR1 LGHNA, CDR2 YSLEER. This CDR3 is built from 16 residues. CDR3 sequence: CASSQDGTSGSDTQYF. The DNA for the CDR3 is TGCGCCAGCAGCCAAGACGGGACTAGCGGATCAGATACGCAGTATTTT.

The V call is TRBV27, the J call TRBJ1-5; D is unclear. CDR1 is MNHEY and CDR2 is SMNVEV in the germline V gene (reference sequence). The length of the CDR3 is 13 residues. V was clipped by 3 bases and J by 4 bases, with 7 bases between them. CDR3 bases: TGTGCCAGCAGTTTGGGCAGTAATCAGCCCCAGCATTTT. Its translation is CASSLGSNQPQHF.

CDR3 nucleotide sequence: TGTGCCAGCAGTCCCCTGAGGGGAAGGTACAATGAGCAGTTCTTC. This gives the protein CASSPLRGRYNEQFF. This rearrangement joins TRBV6-1 to TRBJ2-1; D tentatively reads TRBD1 or TRBD2 (5 bases each). The V gene's germline CDR1 is MNHNS and CDR2 SASEGT. The CDR3 covers 15 residues. Deletions cut 5 bases from V and 4 bases from J, with 15 bases between.

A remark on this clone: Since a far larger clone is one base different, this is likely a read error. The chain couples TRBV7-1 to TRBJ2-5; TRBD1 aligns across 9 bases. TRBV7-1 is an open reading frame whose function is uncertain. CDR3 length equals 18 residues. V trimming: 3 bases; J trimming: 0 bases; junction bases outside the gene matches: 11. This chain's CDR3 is CASSSSRDREGYQETQYF. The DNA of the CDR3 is TGTGCCAGCAGCTCGTCCCGGGACAGGGAGGGTTACCAAGAGACCCAGTACTTC.

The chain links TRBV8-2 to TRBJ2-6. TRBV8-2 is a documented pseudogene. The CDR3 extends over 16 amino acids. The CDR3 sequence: CGIRLITQSRANVLTF. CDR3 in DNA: TGTGGCATCCGGTTAATAACACAAAGTCGGGCCAACGTCCTGACTTTC.

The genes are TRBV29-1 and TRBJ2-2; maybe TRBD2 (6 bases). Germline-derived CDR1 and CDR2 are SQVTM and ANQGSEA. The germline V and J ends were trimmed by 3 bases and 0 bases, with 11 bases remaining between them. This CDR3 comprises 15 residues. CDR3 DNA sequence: TGCAGCGTTGAGTTTAGCGGCGCGAACACCGGGGAGCTGTTTTTT. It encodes CSVEFSGANTGELFF.

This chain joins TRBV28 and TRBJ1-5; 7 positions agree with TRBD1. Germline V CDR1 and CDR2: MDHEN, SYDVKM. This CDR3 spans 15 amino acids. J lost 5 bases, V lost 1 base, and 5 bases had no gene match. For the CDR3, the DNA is TGTGCCAGCAGTTTATCCTCTACAGGGGATCAGCCCCAGCATTTT. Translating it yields CASSLSSTGDQPQHF.

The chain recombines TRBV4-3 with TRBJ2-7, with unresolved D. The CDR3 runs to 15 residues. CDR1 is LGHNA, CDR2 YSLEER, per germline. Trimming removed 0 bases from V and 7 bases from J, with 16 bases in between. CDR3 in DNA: TGCGCCAGCAGCCAAGATCCTGGTGGGGTGGGGGAGCAGTACTTC. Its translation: CASSQDPGGVGEQYF.

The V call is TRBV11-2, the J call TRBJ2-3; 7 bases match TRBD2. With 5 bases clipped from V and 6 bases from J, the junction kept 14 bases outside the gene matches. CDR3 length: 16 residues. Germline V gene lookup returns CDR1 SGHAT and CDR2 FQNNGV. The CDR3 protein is CASSPPGSYGGDTQYF. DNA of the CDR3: TGTGCCAGCAGCCCCCCCGGGAGCTACGGGGGGGATACGCAGTATTTT.

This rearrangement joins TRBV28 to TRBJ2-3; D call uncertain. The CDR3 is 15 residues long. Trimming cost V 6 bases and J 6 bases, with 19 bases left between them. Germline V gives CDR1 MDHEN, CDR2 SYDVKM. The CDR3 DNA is TGTGCCAGCAGCCCCACGCACCTCCTCACGGATACGCAGTATTTT. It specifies CASSPTHLLTDTQYF.

The CDR3 spells CASRGRESVGNEQFF. The CDR3 nucleotides read TGTGCCAGCAGAGGGAGGGAGTCGGTCGGAAATGAGCAGTTCTTC. This chain connects TRBV28 to TRBJ2-1; 7 bases line up with TRBD2. J gave up 7 bases and V 6 bases, and 12 bases lay outside the gene matches. CDR3 size: 15 residues. The germline gives CDR1 MDHEN, CDR2 SYDVKM.

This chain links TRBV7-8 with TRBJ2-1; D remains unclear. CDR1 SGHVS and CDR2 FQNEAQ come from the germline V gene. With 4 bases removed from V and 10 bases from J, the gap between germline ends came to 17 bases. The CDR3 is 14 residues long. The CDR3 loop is CASSSSVILGEQFF. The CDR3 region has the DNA TGTGCCAGCAGCTCCTCGGTGATCCTCGGGGAGCAGTTCTTC.

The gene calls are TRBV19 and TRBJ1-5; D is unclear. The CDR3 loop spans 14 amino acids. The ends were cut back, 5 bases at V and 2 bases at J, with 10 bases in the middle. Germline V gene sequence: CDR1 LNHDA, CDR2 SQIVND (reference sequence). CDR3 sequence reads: CASSPRQRNQPQHF. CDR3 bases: TGTGCCAGTAGTCCTCGACAACGCAATCAGCCCCAGCATTTT.

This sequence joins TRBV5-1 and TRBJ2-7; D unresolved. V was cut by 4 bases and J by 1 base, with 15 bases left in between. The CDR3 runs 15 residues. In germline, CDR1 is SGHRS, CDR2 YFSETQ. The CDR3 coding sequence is TGCGCCAGCAGCCCTTTTGGAGAGTTTTCCTACGAGCAGTACTTC. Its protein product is CASSPFGEFSYEQYF.

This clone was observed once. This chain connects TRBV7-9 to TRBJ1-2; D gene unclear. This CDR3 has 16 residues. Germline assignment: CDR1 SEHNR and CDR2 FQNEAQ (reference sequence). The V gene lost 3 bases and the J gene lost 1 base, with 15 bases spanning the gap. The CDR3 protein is CASSFAAVSDNYGYTF. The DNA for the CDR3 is TGTGCCAGCAGCTTTGCGGCGGTTTCCGATAACTATGGCTACACCTTC.

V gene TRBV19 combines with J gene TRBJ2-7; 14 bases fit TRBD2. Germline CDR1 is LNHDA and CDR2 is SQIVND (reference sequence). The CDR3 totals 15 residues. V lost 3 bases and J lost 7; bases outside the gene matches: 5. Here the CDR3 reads CASSILGLAGVEQYF. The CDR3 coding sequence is TGTGCCAGTAGTATCTTGGGACTAGCGGGAGTGGAGCAGTACTTC.

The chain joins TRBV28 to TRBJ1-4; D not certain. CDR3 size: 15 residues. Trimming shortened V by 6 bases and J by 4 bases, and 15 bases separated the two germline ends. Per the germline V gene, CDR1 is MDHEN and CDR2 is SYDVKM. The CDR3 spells CASRPWTGYNEKLFF. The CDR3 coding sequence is TGTGCCAGCAGGCCGTGGACGGGATATAATGAAAAACTGTTTTTT.